The present entry profiles one TCR beta chain with its context. The source of the sample is a study of blood T cell repertoires in COVID-19. About the research overall: Italy, Spain and the United States were the sources of the convalescent and acute COVID-19 samples.

Method: immunoSEQ multiplex PCR; TCRdb's copy keeps in-frame clones and lacks some. Here the sample spans 85,000 to 130,000 clones, approximately 85% being singletons. V lost 2 bases to trimming and J lost 2 bases; unmatched junction nucleotides: 2. Germline V CDR1 and CDR2: SGDLS, YYNGEE. CDR3 length: 14 residues. Source material: peripheral blood. The receptor was derived from a woman in her fifties or sixties with acute or convalescent COVID-19. The chain joins TRBV9 to TRBJ1-2; TRBD1 matches at 8 bases. In nucleotides, the CDR3 is TGTGCCAGCAGCGTGGGACAGGAGAACTATGGCTACACCTTC. The encoded protein is CASSVGQENYGYTF.